This is a list of T cell receptor beta chains from one sample in a study of a mutant IDH1 vaccine in newly diagnosed glioma. TCRdb's table, derived via immunoSEQ multiplex PCR, lists solely in-frame clones and lacks some. The repertoire holds some 55,000 clones, around 89% seen once, with 4.6% in the top ten. No antigen is known for these receptors. The sequenced sample was PBMCs, obtained from a glioma patient whose treatment included an IDH1 peptide vaccine. Receptors were obtained from a woman between 35 and 50 years old with glioma. Each CDR3 is given with its conserved first and last residue. Not all rows give a size; the values are once, few, many and, for expanded clones, a class.

CDR3aa	abundance	v_gene
CASSLAGRNTGNTIYF	NA	TRBV5-1
CASSQDWRRAQYF	NA	TRBV14
CASSRQGEQFF	NA	TRBV6-5
CASKMTTLNTEAFF	once	TRBV5-8
CASSLGGPGIGVGYTF	few	TRBV7-6
CASRVEGDLNTEAFF	NA	TRBV5-6
CASSSRRQEWNVLTF	NA	TRBV7-9
CAWGLAGALEETQYF	NA	TRBV30
CASSQWGRDDETQYF	NA	TRBV16
CASSSWTSEGDEQFF	NA	TRBV13
CASSTGGADYGYTF	NA	TRBV5-1
CASSRVSRESTGELFF	NA	TRBV18
CASRTGASYEQYF	once	TRBV25-1
CASSFGQGWPLYEQYF	NA	TRBV6-6
CASSEAPGSSSAKNIQYF	NA	TRBV6-1
CASSLGSTSGNTIYF	NA	TRBV5-1
CASSLPGAYGYTF	NA	TRBV5-4
CSVVRGLAGVTDTQYF	NA	TRBV29-1
CASSQEQGPGNQPQHF	once	TRBV4-2
CASSEPGGPQHF	NA	TRBV28
CASSDTGIKTQYF	NA	TRBV6-1
CAWDQSGAPTDTQYF	NA	TRBV30
CASSPALGETQYF	NA	TRBV18
CASSVGVSPGGYEQYF	once	TRBV9
CASSEHRGSYEQYF	NA	TRBV10-1
CASSRGRSNQPQHF	NA	TRBV6-5
CASSLGSRGEQFF	NA	TRBV5-5
CASSQGDRGVRKLFF	NA	TRBV4-3
CASSLKGDSNQPQHF	NA	TRBV5-1
CASSVGQGRGQPQHF	NA	TRBV9
CASSRTWESNTEAFF	NA	TRBV28
CASQPQTGLHLYTF	NA	TRBV25-1
CASSLVSVTKNIQYF	NA	TRBV7-2
CASSIAGTGGYGYTF	NA	TRBV19
CASSSGLALYNEQFF	NA	TRBV7-7
CASSVGYEQYF	NA	TRBV7-9
CSVDDRASYNEQFF	NA	TRBV29-1
CASSEDGWGGSGTEAFF	NA	TRBV6-1
CASSKIRDRGPGYGYTF	NA	TRBV23-1
CASQGAGFSGYTF	NA	TRBV9
CASSPLGLAGIAGELFF	NA	TRBV27
CASSQGINQPQHF	NA	TRBV4-1
CASSIVQASTEAFF	NA	TRBV19
CASSSDRDGYTF	NA	TRBV6-5
CSVGREPWEQYF	once	TRBV29-1
CASSLRGLAFF	NA	TRBV27
CASSFSRGVAETQYF	NA	TRBV5-1
CASSGRGPYGYTF	NA	TRBV13
CASSLVAGTEAFF	few	TRBV7-9